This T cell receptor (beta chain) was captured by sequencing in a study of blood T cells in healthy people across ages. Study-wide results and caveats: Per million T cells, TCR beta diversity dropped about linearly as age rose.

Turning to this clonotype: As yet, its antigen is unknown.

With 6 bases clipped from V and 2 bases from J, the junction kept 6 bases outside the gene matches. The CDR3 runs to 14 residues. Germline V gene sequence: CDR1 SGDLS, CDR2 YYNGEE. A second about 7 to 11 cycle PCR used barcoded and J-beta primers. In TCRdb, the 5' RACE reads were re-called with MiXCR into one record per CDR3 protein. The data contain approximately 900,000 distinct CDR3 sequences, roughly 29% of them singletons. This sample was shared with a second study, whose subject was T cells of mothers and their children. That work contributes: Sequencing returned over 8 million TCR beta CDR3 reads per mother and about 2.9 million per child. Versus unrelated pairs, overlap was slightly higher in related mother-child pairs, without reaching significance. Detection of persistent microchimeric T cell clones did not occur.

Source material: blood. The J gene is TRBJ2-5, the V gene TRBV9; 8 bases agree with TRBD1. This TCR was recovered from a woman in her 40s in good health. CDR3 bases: TGTGCCAGCACTCGACAGGGGAGTCAAGAGACCCAGTACTTC. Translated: CASTRQGSQETQYF. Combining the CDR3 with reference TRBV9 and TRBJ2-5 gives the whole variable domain DSGVTQTPKHLITATGQRVTLRCSPRSGDLSVYWYQQSLDQGLQFLIQYYNGEERAKGNILERFSAQQFPDLHSELNLSSLELGDSALYFCASTRQGSQETQYFGPGTRLLVL.